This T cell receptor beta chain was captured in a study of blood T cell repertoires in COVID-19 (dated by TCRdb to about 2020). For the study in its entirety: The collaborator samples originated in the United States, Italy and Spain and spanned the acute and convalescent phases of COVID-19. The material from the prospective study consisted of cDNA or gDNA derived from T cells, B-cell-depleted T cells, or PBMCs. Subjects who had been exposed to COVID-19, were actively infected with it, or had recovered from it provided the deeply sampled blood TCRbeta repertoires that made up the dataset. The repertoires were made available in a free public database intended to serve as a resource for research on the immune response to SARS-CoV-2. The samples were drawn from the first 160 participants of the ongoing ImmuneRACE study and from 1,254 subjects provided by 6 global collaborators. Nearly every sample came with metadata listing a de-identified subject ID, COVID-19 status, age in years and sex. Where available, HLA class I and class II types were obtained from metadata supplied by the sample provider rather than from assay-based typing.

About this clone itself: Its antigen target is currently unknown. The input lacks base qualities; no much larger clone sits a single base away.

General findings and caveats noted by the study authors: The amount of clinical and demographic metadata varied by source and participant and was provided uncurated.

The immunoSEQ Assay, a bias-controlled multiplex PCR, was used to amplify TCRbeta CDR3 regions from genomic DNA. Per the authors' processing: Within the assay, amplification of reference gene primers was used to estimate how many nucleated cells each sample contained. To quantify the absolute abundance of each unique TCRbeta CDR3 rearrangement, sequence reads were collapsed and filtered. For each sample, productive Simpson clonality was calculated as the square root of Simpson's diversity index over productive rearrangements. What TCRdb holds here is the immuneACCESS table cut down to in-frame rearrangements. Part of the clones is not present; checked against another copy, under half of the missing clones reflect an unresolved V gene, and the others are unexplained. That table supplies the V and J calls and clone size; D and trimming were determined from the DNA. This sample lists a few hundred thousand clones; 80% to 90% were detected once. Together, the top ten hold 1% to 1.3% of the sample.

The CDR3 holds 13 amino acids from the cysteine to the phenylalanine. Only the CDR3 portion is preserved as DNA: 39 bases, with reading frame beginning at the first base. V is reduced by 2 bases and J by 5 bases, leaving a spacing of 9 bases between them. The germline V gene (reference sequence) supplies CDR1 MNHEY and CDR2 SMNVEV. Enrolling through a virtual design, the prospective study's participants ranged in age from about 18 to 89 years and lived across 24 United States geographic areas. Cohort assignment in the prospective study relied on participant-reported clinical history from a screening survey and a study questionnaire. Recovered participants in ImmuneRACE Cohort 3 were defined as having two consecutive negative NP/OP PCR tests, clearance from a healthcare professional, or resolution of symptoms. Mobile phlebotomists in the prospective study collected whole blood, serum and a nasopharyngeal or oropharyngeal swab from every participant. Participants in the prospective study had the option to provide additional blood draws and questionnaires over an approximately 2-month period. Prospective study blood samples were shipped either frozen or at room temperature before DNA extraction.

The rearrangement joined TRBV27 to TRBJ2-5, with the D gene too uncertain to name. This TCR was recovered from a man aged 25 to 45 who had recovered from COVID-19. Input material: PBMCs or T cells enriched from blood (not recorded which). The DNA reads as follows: TGTGCCAGCAGTTTACTAGTGACGGAGACCCAGTACTTC. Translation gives CASSLLVTETQYF.